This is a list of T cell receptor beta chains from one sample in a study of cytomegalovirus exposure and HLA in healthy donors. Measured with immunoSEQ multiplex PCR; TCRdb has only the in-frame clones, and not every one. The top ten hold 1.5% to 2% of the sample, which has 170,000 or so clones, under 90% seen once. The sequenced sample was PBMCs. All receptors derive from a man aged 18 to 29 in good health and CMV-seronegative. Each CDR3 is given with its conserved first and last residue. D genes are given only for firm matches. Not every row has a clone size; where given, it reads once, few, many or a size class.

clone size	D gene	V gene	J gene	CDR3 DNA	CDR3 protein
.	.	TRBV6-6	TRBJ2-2	TGTGCCAGCAGTCGGTTCACCGGGGAGCTGTTTTTT	CASSRFTGELFF
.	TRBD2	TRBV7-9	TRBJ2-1	TGTTCCAGCAGCCGCCCACGGACTAGCGGGCCCTACAATGAGCAGTTCTTC	CSSSRPRTSGPYNEQFF
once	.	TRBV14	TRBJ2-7	TGTGCCAGCAGCCAAGACGCAGGGAGGTCCTACGAGCAGTACTTC	CASSQDAGRSYEQYF
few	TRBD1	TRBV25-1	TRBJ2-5	TGTGCCAGCAGGAGCTGGACGCGACAGGGAAAGCAAGAGACCCAGTACTTC	CASRSWTRQGKQETQYF
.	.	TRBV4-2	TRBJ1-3	TGTGCCAGCAGCCAAGAATATCTGGGACTCTCTGGAAACACCATATATTTT	CASSQEYLGLSGNTIYF
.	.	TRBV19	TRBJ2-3	TGTGCCAGTAGCCCCTATGCCTCTCCCACAGATACGCAGTATTTT	CASSPYASPTDTQYF
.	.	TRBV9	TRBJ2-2	TGTGCCAGCAAGTTCACAACGAACACCGGGGAGCTGTTTTTT	CASKFTTNTGELFF
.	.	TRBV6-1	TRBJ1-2	TGTGCCAGCAGTCTACGGACAGTCCCGGTGGGGGGCTACACCTTC	CASSLRTVPVGGYTF
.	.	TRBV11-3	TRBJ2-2	TGTGCCAGCAGCTTAGGGGGAGCCGCGGGGGAGCTGTTTTTT	CASSLGGAAGELFF
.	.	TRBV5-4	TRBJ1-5	TGTGCCAGCAGCCCAGCCCCTAGAGGACAGCCCCAGCATTTT	CASSPAPRGQPQHF
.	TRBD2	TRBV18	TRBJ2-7	TGTGCCAGCTCACCAAGTCGACTAGCGGGATCAGAGGAGCAGTACTTC	CASSPSRLAGSEEQYF
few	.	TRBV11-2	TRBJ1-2	TGTGCCAGCAGCCTATTTACAGGGAACTATGGCTACACCTTC	CASSLFTGNYGYTF
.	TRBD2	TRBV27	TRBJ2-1	TGTGCCAGCAGCCCTAGCGGGGGGCCCTACAATGAGCAGTTCTTC	CASSPSGGPYNEQFF
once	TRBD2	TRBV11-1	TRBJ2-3	TGTGCCAGCAGCTTAGGGGCAACCGGGACTAGCGGGAGGATGGATACGCAGTATTTT	CASSLGATGTSGRMDTQYF
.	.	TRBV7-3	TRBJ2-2	TGTGCCAGCAGCTTGGGCAGGGCGGACACCGGGGAGCTGTTTTTT	CASSLGRADTGELFF
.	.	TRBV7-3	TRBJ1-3	TGTGCCAGCAGCGCCGACAGTCTGAGCTCTGGAAACACCATATATTTT	CASSADSLSSGNTIYF
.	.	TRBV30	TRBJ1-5	TGTGCCTGGAGTGTAGGGACTATGAATCAGCCCCAGCATTTT	CAWSVGTMNQPQHF
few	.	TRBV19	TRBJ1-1	TGTGCCAGTAGGACCGGGGAGAGGAACACTGAAGCTTTCTTT	CASRTGERNTEAFF
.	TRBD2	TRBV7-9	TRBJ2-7	TGTGCCAGCAGCCAGGGACTAGCGGGAGCCGAGCAGTACTTC	CASSQGLAGAEQYF
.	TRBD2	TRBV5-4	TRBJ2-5	TGTGCCAGCAGCTTGACCAGCGGGGGAGAAGAGACCCAGTACTTC	CASSLTSGGEETQYF
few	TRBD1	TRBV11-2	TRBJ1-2	TGTGCCAGCAGCTCCCCTCGACAGGGATCTACCTATGGCTACACCTTC	CASSSPRQGSTYGYTF
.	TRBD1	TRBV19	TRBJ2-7	TGTGCCAGTAGTGATCCGGGACAGGGGGCATCGGAGCAGTACTTC	CASSDPGQGASEQYF
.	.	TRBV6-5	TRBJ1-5	TGTGCCAGCGGACAGTATAGCAATCAGCCCCAGCATTTT	CASGQYSNQPQHF
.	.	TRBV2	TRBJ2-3	TGTGCCAGCAGTGAACTAGTCAAGTCAGATACGCAGTATTTT	CASSELVKSDTQYF
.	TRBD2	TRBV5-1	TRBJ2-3	TGCGCCAGCAACGAGGGACTAGCGGTCACAGATACGCAGTATTTT	CASNEGLAVTDTQYF
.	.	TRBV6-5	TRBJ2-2	TGTGCCACCAATAGGGGGACCGGGGAGCTGTTTTTT	CATNRGTGELFF
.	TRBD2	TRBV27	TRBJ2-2	TGTGCCAGCAGTTGGGACGGGAGGGGCGCCGGGGAGCTGTTTTTT	CASSWDGRGAGELFF
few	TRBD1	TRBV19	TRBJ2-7	TGTGCCAGTAGTACGGGACAGGGGCGGGAGCAGTACTTC	CASSTGQGREQYF
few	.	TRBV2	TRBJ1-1	TGTGCCAGCAGAGCCGACAGGAACACTGAAGCTTTCTTT	CASRADRNTEAFF
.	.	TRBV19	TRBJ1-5	TGTGCCAGTAGTATAGGACAGGCTCAGCCCCAGCATTTT	CASSIGQAQPQHF
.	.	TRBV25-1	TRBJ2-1	TGTGCCAGCAGTGAGGGGGCGAGCTCCTACAATGAGCAGTTCTTC	CASSEGASSYNEQFF
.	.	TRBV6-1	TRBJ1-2	TGTGCCAGCAGCCGACAGAGTAACTATGGCTACACCTTC	CASSRQSNYGYTF
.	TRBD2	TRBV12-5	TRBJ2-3	TGTGCTAGCCAGGCGAGCGGGGCGACAGATACGCAGTATTTT	CASQASGATDTQYF
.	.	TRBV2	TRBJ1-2	TGTGCCAGCAGTGAAGCTGGGGGGGGGATCTATGGCTACACCTTC	CASSEAGGGIYGYTF
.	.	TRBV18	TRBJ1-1	TGTGCCAGCTCACCCCGAGCGGGGTTAGGAACTGAAGCTTTCTTT	CASSPRAGLGTEAFF
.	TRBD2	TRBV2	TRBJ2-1	TGTGCCAGCAGTTACCGGGGGGGAACCTACAATGAGCAGTTCTTC	CASSYRGGTYNEQFF
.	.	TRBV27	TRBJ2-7	TGTGCCAGTCATCCCCGCTCGGGCGAGCAGTACTTC	CASHPRSGEQYF
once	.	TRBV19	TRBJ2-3	TGTGCCAGTAGTATGAGGACAAGTACCACAGATACGCAGTATTTT	CASSMRTSTTDTQYF
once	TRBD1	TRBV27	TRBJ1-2	TGTGCCAGCAGCGGACAGGGTCTCGGCTATGGCTACACCTTC	CASSGQGLGYGYTF
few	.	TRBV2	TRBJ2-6	TGTGCCAGCAGTGAAGCGCGAGGGTTCATCCCAAACTCTGGGGCCAACGTCCTGACTTTC	CASSEARGFIPNSGANVLTF
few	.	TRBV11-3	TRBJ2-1	TGTGCCAGCAGCCCCGGGGGCTCCTACAATGAGCAGTTCTTC	CASSPGGSYNEQFF
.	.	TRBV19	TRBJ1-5	TGTGCCAGTAGTACTGCAAGGGGGACCCGGCATCAGCCCCAGCATTTT	CASSTARGTRHQPQHF
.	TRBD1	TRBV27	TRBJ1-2	TGTGCCAGCAGTTCTGGACAGGTCTATGGCTACACCTTC	CASSSGQVYGYTF
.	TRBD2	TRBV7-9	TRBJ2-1	TGTGCCAGCAGCCCAAGCGGGAGGGGGGTCTACAATGAGCAGTTCTTC	CASSPSGRGVYNEQFF
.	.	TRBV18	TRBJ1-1	TGTGCCAGCTCACCCTTAGGCGGGGTGAGTGAAGCTTTCTTT	CASSPLGGVSEAFF
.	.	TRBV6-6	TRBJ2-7	TGTGCCAGCAGTTACCCAGGGGTTGGCACCTACGAGCAGTACTTC	CASSYPGVGTYEQYF
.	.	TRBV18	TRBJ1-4	TGTGCCAGCTCACCCGGTGACTTTCTCGCGGGGGAAAAACTGTTTTTT	CASSPGDFLAGEKLFF
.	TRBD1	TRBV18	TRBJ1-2	TGTGCCAGCTCACCGGCAGGGGGTGCCGATTATGGCTACACCTTC	CASSPAGGADYGYTF